A single sample gave rise to the 19 T cell receptor beta chains below, sequenced in a study of blood T cell repertoires in COVID-19. Sequenced by immunoSEQ multiplex PCR; TCRdb stores in-frame clones only, minus some. This sample has 300,000 or so clones, with about 90% found just once. The sample taken for sequencing was peripheral blood. Every receptor here comes from a man between 18 and 29 years old who had recovered from COVID-19.

The rearrangement joins TRBV2 to TRBJ2-3; a weak D match, TRBD2 (6 bases). V was clipped by 3 bases and J by 0 bases, with 10 bases between them. The CDR3 runs to 15 residues. From germline, CDR1 is SNHLY and CDR2 FYNNEI. The DNA of the CDR3 is TGTGCCAGCAGTGAGGGAGGTACTAGCACAGATACGCAGTATTTT. Protein product: CASSEGGTSTDTQYF.

This sequence joins TRBV18 and TRBJ1-4; 8 bases map to TRBD1. The germline V gene has CDR1 KGHSH and CDR2 LQKENI. The CDR3 is made up of 18 amino acids. V lost 4 bases to trimming and J lost 8 bases; unmatched junction nucleotides: 18. The CDR3 loop reads CASSQASIVPGQAEKLFF. The CDR3 region has the DNA TGTGCCAGCTCACAAGCCTCTATAGTCCCGGGACAGGCCGAAAAACTGTTTTTT.

This clone is a singleton in its sample. J is TRBJ1-6 and V is TRBV19, with a tentative D call TRBD1 (5 bases). The V gene lost 5 bases and the J gene lost 10 bases, with 18 bases spanning the gap. CDR3 length: 15 amino acids. In germline, CDR1 is LNHDA, CDR2 SQIVND (reference sequence). In DNA form, the CDR3 reads TGTGCCAGTAGTCATCCTCCAGGGAAGGAATCACCCCTCCACTTT. Translated, it gives CASSHPPGKESPLHF. The full variable domain, with the rest looked up from reference TRBV19 and TRBJ1-6, is DGGITQSPKYLFRKEGQNVTLSCEQNLNHDAMYWYRQDPGQGLRLIYYSQIVNDFQKGDIAEGYSVSREKKESFPLTVTSAQKNPTAFYLCASSHPPGKESPLHFGNGTRLTVT.

The V gene is TRBV9, the J gene TRBJ2-1; 10 bases line up with TRBD2. Trimming cost V 3 bases and J 5 bases; bases outside gene matches: 8. Looked up from germline, CDR1 is SGDLS and CDR2 is YYNGEE. The CDR3 is 16 residues long. The CDR3 DNA reads as TGTGCCAGCAGCGGCCGGGGGACTAGCGCCCACAATGAGCAGTTCTTC. It yields the protein CASSGRGTSAHNEQFF.

The chain carries TRBV2 and TRBJ1-4, with 8 bases that match TRBD1. The CDR3 consists of 14 residues. Germline CDR1 reads SNHLY; CDR2 reads FYNNEI. Trimming cost V 6 bases and J 3 bases; bases outside gene matches: 3. In nucleotides, the CDR3 is TGTGCCAGCAGGGGGACAGGAGCTAATGAAAAACTGTTTTTT. Protein sequence: CASRGTGANEKLFF.

The CDR3 DNA is TGTGCCAGCAGTCCCGGGACAGAATATAGCAATCAGCCCCAGCATTTT. It encodes CASSPGTEYSNQPQHF. This sequence joins TRBV27 and TRBJ1-5; 7 bases match TRBD1. The CDR3 sequence is 16 residues long. V shed 5 bases, J shed 0 bases, and the junction held 7 bases outside the gene matches. Germline V gives CDR1 MNHEY, CDR2 SMNVEV (reference sequence).

This chain links TRBV6-1 with TRBJ1-6; tentatively, D is TRBD1 (5 bases). In germline, CDR1 is MNHNS, CDR2 SASEGT. The CDR3 length is 16 residues. Trimming removed 2 bases from V and 7 bases from J, with 15 bases in between. CDR3 sequence (DNA): TGTGCCAGCAGTGAATTCGGGGGACTGGGGAATTCACCCCTCCACTTT. Its protein product is CASSEFGGLGNSPLHF.

The chain is built from TRBV16 and TRBJ2-1; TRBD2 matches 11 bases. V lost 4 bases and J lost 9; bases outside the gene matches: 8. The CDR3 consists of 15 residues. In germline, CDR1 is KGHSY, CDR2 FQNENV. The CDR3, as DNA: TGTGCCAGCAGCCCAGAGACTAGCGGGAAGGGTGAGCAGTTCTTC. Translation gives CASSPETSGKGEQFF.

This clone was seen just once. V usage is TRBV6-2 or TRBV6-3 and J usage is TRBJ1-5; D is unclear. V was trimmed by 0 bases and J by 0 bases, leaving 6 bases between them. This CDR3 has 15 residues. Germline CDR1 reads MNHEY; CDR2 reads SVGEGT. The CDR3 DNA is TGTGCCAGCAGTTACTCGGTCTATAGCAATCAGCCCCAGCATTTT. Translating it yields CASSYSVYSNQPQHF.

This chain links TRBV3-1 (or the pseudogene TRBV3-2) with TRBJ2-7; D may be TRBD2 (6 bases). Looked up from germline, CDR1 is LGHDT and CDR2 is YNNKEL (reference sequence). The CDR3 extends over 12 amino acids. V was shortened by 3 bases and J by 6 bases, with 9 bases between the two germline ends. The CDR3, as DNA: TGTGCCAGCAGCCAGGGGGGAGGCGAGCAGTACTTC. It specifies CASSQGGGEQYF.

The V and J genes are TRBV30 and TRBJ1-3; D might be TRBD1 (6 bases). Trimming removed 3 bases from V and 3 bases from J, with 9 bases in between. CDR1 and CDR2 from the germline V gene are GTSNPN and SVGIG (reference sequence). This CDR3 spans 13 amino acids. In DNA form, the CDR3 reads TGTGCCTGGAGCCCGACAGGTGGAAACACCATATATTTT. Amino acid sequence: CAWSPTGGNTIYF.

The genes are TRBV4-1 and TRBJ1-5; D gene ambiguous. This CDR3 is built from 14 residues. Germline assignment: CDR1 MGHRA and CDR2 YSYEKL. The V gene lost 3 bases and the J gene lost 5 bases, with 11 bases spanning the gap. The CDR3 loop is CASSQFSVDQPQHF. CDR3 nucleotides: TGCGCCAGCAGCCAGTTCTCAGTCGATCAGCCCCAGCATTTT.

This clone showed up just a few times. The gene calls are TRBV10-2 and TRBJ2-7, with 7 bases aligning to TRBD1. Per the germline V gene, CDR1 is WSHSY and CDR2 is SAAADI. With V trimmed by 2 bases and J by 4 bases, 5 bases remained unmatched. The CDR3 runs 14 residues. CDR3 in DNA: TGCGCCAGCAGTGAGAGGGGGCAGTTGTACGAGCAGTACTTC. It encodes CASSERGQLYEQYF.

J is TRBJ2-5 and V is TRBV29-1, with D perhaps matching TRBD1 (6 bases). CDR1 and CDR2 (germline): SQVTM, ANQGSEA. V gave up 6 bases and J gave up 4 bases, with 15 bases separating them. The CDR3 is made up of 13 amino acids. The CDR3 protein is CSVATGIGETQYF. The CDR3 DNA sequence: TGCAGCGTCGCCACAGGGATAGGAGAGACCCAGTACTTC.

This chain joins TRBV27 and TRBJ1-6; 9 bases agree with TRBD1. The germline V gene has CDR1 MNHEY and CDR2 SMNVEV (reference sequence). This CDR3 comprises 15 residues. With 5 bases clipped from V and 7 bases from J, the junction kept 6 bases outside the gene matches. The CDR3 DNA is TGTGCCAGCAGTCCCGGGACAGGGCGGAATTCACCCCTCCACTTT. Protein product: CASSPGTGRNSPLHF.

The chain combines TRBV7-8 with TRBJ1-4, with no clear D. The CDR3 consists of 13 residues. V was pared by 2 bases and J by 8 bases, with 9 bases between. CDR1 is SGHVS and CDR2 is FQNEAQ in the germline V gene. CDR3: CASSLPHEEKLFF. The CDR3, as DNA: TGTGCCAGCAGCTTACCCCACGAGGAAAAACTGTTTTTT.

The V call is TRBV9, the J call TRBJ1-1; TRBD1 matches 10 bases. Trimming removed 4 bases from V and 6 bases from J; junction bases left unmatched: 9. Germline assignment: CDR1 SGDLS and CDR2 YYNGEE. This CDR3 is built from 15 residues. The CDR3 DNA follows: TGTGCCAGCAGCCCGGTGGACAGGGGGGGATCTGAAGCTTTCTTT. It is translated as CASSPVDRGGSEAFF.

The chain joins TRBV5-4 to TRBJ1-3; D is ambiguous. The CDR3 spans 14 residues. Trimming cost V 7 bases and J 0 bases, with 11 bases left between them. Germline CDR1 reads SGHNT; CDR2 reads YYREEE (reference sequence). The CDR3 sequence is CASHPSDSGNTIYF. DNA for the CDR3: TGTGCCAGCCACCCTAGCGACTCTGGAAACACCATATATTTT.

The rearrangement links TRBV7-2 to TRBJ2-1; 10 bases agree with TRBD1. Germline V gene data show CDR1 as SGHTA and CDR2 as FQGNSA. CDR3 length: 15 residues. V shed 5 bases and J 9 bases; nucleotides not matched to a gene: 10. DNA for the CDR3: TGTGCCAGCAGCCAATTGGGACAGGGGCAGGGTGAGCAGTTCTTC. This sequence encodes CASSQLGQGQGEQFF.